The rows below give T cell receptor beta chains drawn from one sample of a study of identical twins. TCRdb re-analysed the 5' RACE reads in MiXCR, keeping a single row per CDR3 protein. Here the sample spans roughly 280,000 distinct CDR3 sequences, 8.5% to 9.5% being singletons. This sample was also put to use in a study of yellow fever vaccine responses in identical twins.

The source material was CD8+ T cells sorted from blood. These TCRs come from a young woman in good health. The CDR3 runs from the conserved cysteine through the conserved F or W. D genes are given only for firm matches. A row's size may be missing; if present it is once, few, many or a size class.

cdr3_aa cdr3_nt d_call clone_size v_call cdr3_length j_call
CASAVGRTGAYEQYF TGCGCCAGCGCGGTGGGACGGACAGGGGCCTACGAGCAGTACTTC TRBD1 many TRBV4-3 15 TRBJ2-7
CASSLWSGDEQYF TGTGCCAGCAGCTTATGGTCCGGGGACGAGCAGTACTTC . . TRBV7-6 13 TRBJ2-7
CASSRTGPDMNTEAFF TGTGCCAGCAGCCGGACAGGGCCTGACATGAACACTGAAGCTTTCTTT TRBD1 few TRBV7-9 16 TRBJ1-1
CASSLLPTGSLGTDTQYF TGCGCCAGCAGCTTGCTACCCACAGGGAGCCTAGGCACAGATACGCAGTATTTT . . TRBV5-1 18 TRBJ2-3
CSAAPGRQTIYEQYF TGCAGTGCTGCCCCTGGAAGGCAAACAATCTACGAGCAGTACTTC . . TRBV20-1 15 TRBJ2-7
CASSQEGTGIYEQYF TGCGCCAGCAGCCAAGAAGGGACAGGGATTTACGAGCAGTACTTC TRBD1 . TRBV4-3 15 TRBJ2-7
CASGGEEGGLSPGQFF TGTGCCAGCGGGGGGGAAGAAGGGGGTCTGAGCCCTGGGCAGTTCTTC . many TRBV7-8 16 TRBJ2-1
CASSPAQESSYEQYF TGTGCCAGCAGCCCCGCCCAGGAGAGCTCCTACGAGCAGTACTTC . . TRBV7-9 15 TRBJ2-7
CASSEPTGNEQFF TGCGCCAGCAGTGAACCAACGGGGAATGAGCAGTTCTTC . few TRBV10-1 13 TRBJ2-1
CASSFGFTGELFF TGTGCCAGCAGCTTCGGGTTCACCGGGGAGCTGTTTTTT . few TRBV7-2 13 TRBJ2-2
CASSEGHNVGELFF TGTGCCAGCAGTGAGGGCCATAACGTCGGGGAGCTGTTTTTT . medium-sized TRBV6-4 14 TRBJ2-2
CASSQDWSSIYGYTF TGCGCCAGCAGCCAAGATTGGTCGTCAATCTATGGCTACACCTTC . many TRBV4-3 15 TRBJ1-2
CASSYRNSAGPPGELFF TGTGCCAGCAGTTACCGGAATTCCGCGGGTCCCCCCGGGGAGCTGTTTTTT . . TRBV6-5 17 TRBJ2-2
CASSLRGEGYEQYF TGCGCCAGCAGCTTGAGGGGTGAGGGATACGAGCAGTACTTC . . TRBV5-1 14 TRBJ2-7
CASRDGFYSPLHF TGTGCCAGCAGGGACGGCTTTTATTCACCCCTCCACTTT . once TRBV5-4 13 TRBJ1-6
CASSVGQQNPTDTQYF TGTGCCAGCAGCGTTGGACAGCAAAACCCCACAGATACGCAGTATTTT . . TRBV7-9 16 TRBJ2-3
CASSSPLRDRAPYNEQFF TGTGCCAGCAGCTCCCCACTCCGTGACAGGGCCCCCTACAATGAGCAGTTCTTC TRBD1 few TRBV13 18 TRBJ2-1
CASSGASGSQETQYF TGTGCCAGCAGCGGGGCTTCAGGGTCTCAAGAGACCCAGTACTTC . many TRBV9 15 TRBJ2-5
CASSRSALSSYNEQFF TGTGCCAGCAGCCGCTCGGCCCTTTCCTCCTACAATGAGCAGTTCTTC . few TRBV5-4 16 TRBJ2-1
CASSESRASSGDTQYF TGTGCCAGCAGTGAGTCCAGGGCCTCCTCAGGGGATACGCAGTATTTT . . TRBV2 16 TRBJ2-3
CASSPEAGAEQYF TGCGCCAGCAGCCCCGAAGCGGGGGCGGAGCAGTACTTC TRBD2 many TRBV4-3 13 TRBJ2-7
CASSDTAGNTEAFF TGTGCCAGCAGTGACACTGCAGGTAACACTGAAGCTTTCTTT . . TRBV6-4 14 TRBJ1-1
CASGLVLEGTGRGYSNQPQHF TGTGCTAGTGGTTTGGTACTTGAGGGGACAGGGCGGGGGTATAGCAATCAGCCCCAGCATTTT TRBD1 . TRBV12-5 21 TRBJ1-5
CASSYNRQETQYF TGTGCCAGCAGTTATAACCGGCAGGAGACCCAGTACTTC . few TRBV12-3/TRBV12-4 13 TRBJ2-5
CASSLPTAPPPDTQYF TGTGCCAGCAGCCTTCCGACGGCTCCCCCCCCAGATACGCAGTATTTT . . TRBV7-8 16 TRBJ2-3
CASSSPGQNSYEQYF TGTGCCAGCAGCTCCCCGGGACAGAACTCCTACGAGCAGTACTTC TRBD1 few TRBV7-9 15 TRBJ2-7
CASSLTGNSNQPQHF TGTGCCAGCAGCTTAACAGGCAATAGCAATCAGCCCCAGCATTTT . many TRBV5-5 15 TRBJ1-5
CASSPFAGVRTDTQYF TGTGCCAGCAGCCCCTTCGCGGGGGTGCGGACAGATACGCAGTATTTT TRBD2 . TRBV27 16 TRBJ2-3
CASSQALFEGFREQYF TGCGCCAGCAGCCAGGCCCTCTTTGAGGGCTTTCGCGAGCAGTACTTC . few TRBV4-3 16 TRBJ2-7
CASSPFAGGPVGELFF TGTGCCAGCAGCCCCTTCGCGGGGGGGCCGGTCGGGGAGCTGTTTTTT TRBD2 many TRBV7-9 16 TRBJ2-2
CASSPVVHPTDTQYF TGCGCCAGCAGCCCGGTGGTGCACCCCACAGATACGCAGTATTTT . . TRBV5-1 15 TRBJ2-3
CASSQSPTGVGTDTQYF TGCGCCAGCAGCCAATCTCCCACTGGCGTAGGCACAGATACGCAGTATTTT . . TRBV4-3 17 TRBJ2-3
CSAKGLTKNIQYF TGCAGCGCTAAGGGACTAACCAAAAACATTCAGTACTTC TRBD2 many TRBV29-1 13 TRBJ2-4
CAIRGGEAGELFF TGTGCCATCAGAGGGGGGGAAGCCGGGGAGCTGTTTTTT . many TRBV10-3 13 TRBJ2-2
CASSHPGGIAGVPDTQYF TGTGCCAGCAGCCATCCTGGGGGGATAGCGGGAGTTCCAGATACGCAGTATTTT TRBD2 . TRBV11-1 18 TRBJ2-3
CSARDDRRTAYEQYF TGCAGTGCTAGAGATGACAGGCGGACCGCCTACGAGCAGTACTTC . few TRBV20-1 15 TRBJ2-7
CASSLYGLAGGVGSYNEQFF TGTGCCAGCAGTTTATACGGACTAGCGGGAGGGGTGGGCTCCTACAATGAGCAGTTCTTC TRBD2 few TRBV27 20 TRBJ2-1
CASTLGKYNEQFF TGTGCCAGTACCCTCGGGAAATACAATGAGCAGTTCTTC . few TRBV19 13 TRBJ2-1
CASSPGTETYNEQFF TGTGCCAGCAGCCCCGGGACAGAGACTTACAATGAGCAGTTCTTC TRBD1 many TRBV5-5 15 TRBJ2-1
CASSIAPDRDYGYTF TGTGCCAGCAGTATCGCCCCGGACAGGGACTATGGCTACACCTTC TRBD1 . TRBV6-1 15 TRBJ1-2
CASSPRSGPYQETQYF TGTGCCAGCAGCCCCCGATCAGGGCCGTACCAAGAGACCCAGTACTTC . many TRBV7-9 16 TRBJ2-5
CATSRNRGDTQYF TGTGCCACCAGCAGAAACCGTGGAGATACGCAGTATTTT . many TRBV15 13 TRBJ2-3
CASSQLLAGGEQYF TGTGCCAGCAGCCAACTATTGGCTGGGGGTGAGCAGTACTTC . many TRBV7-9 14 TRBJ2-7
CASGLSVGNTEAFF TGTGCTAGTGGTTTGTCGGTTGGGAACACTGAAGCTTTCTTT . . TRBV12-5 14 TRBJ1-1
CASSPTGHNEQFF TGTGCCAGCAGCCCGACGGGTCACAATGAGCAGTTCTTC . many TRBV7-8 13 TRBJ2-1
CASSVASGTFNTGELFF TGTGCCAGCAGCGTAGCTTCCGGGACATTCAACACCGGGGAGCTGTTTTTT . . TRBV9 17 TRBJ2-2
CASSQTAGGSETQYF TGCGCCAGCAGCCAAACCGCAGGGGGCAGTGAGACCCAGTACTTC TRBD1 . TRBV4-3 15 TRBJ2-5
CSAGDLGGTGELFF TGCAGTGCGGGGGACCTAGGGGGCACCGGGGAGCTGTTTTTT . few TRBV20-1 14 TRBJ2-2
CASSLSGTSFNEQFF TGTGCCAGCAGTTTATCCGGGACTAGCTTTAATGAGCAGTTCTTC TRBD2 few TRBV12-3/TRBV12-4 15 TRBJ2-1
CATSRDGRELEQYF TGTGCCACCAGCAGAGATGGGCGGGAGCTCGAGCAGTACTTC TRBD2 . TRBV15 14 TRBJ2-7
CASSLAPATNEQYF TGCGCCAGCAGCTTGGCCCCGGCCACGAACGAGCAGTACTTC . many TRBV5-1 14 TRBJ2-7